This T cell receptor beta chain is drawn from a study of cytomegalovirus exposure and HLA in healthy donors. Study conclusions and caveats: TCR beta sequences reportedly predicted the HLA-A and HLA-B alleles of most subjects accurately. The study labeled roughly 160 TCR beta chains cytomegalovirus-associated. An analysis was carried out at a later point. It showed that HLA-associated TCR beta chains were more clonally expanded than equally common non-associated chains. Productive status was seen about 90% or about 30% of the time for most TCR beta V segments in an earlier analysis.

The CDR3 has 14 residues. Germline V gene lookup returns CDR1 SGHRS and CDR2 YFSETQ. V lost 3 bases and J lost 1, with 9 bases in between. Primers included in the PCR were 60 Vbeta and 13 Jbeta primers. Data came from immunoSEQ multiplex PCR; TCRdb stores just in-frame clones and leaves some out. There are around 150,000 clones in the sample; about 74% occur only once, and around 1.9% lies in the top ten. Worth noting for this clone: Its target is unknown.

The sample taken for sequencing was PBMCs. This chain joins TRBV5-1 and TRBJ2-3; perhaps TRBD2 as D (6 bases). The TCR comes from a woman in her thirties or forties in good health and CMV-seronegative. The CDR3 DNA reads as TGCGCCAGCAGCTCATCTAGCGGCACAGATACGCAGTATTTT. As protein: CASSSSSGTDTQYF.